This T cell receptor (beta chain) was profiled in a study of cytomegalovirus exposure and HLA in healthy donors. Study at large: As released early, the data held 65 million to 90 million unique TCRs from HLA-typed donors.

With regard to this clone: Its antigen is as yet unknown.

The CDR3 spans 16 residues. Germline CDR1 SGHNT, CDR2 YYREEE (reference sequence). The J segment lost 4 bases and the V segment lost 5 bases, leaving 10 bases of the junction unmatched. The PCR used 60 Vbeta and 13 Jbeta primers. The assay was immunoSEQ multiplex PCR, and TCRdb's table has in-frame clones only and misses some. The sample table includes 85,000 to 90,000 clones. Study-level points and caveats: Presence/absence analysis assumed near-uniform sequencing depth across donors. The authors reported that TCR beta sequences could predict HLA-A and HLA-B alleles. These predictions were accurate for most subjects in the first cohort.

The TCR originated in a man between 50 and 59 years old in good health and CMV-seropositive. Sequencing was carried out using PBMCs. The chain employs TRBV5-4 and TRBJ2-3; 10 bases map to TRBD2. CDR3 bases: TGTGCCAGCAGACAGAACGTAGCGGGAGGCGCAGATACGCAGTATTTT. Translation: CASRQNVAGGADTQYF.